This is a list of T cell receptor beta chains from one sample in a study of cytotoxic CD8 clonotypes in ibrutinib-treated CLL. Measured with immunoSEQ multiplex PCR; TCRdb has only the in-frame clones, and not every one. The sample includes approximately 340,000 clones, roughly 71% of them seen just once. The sample was PBMCs, taken after 36 months of ibrutinib treatment. These receptors were obtained from a human donor with chronic lymphocytic leukemia. The CDR3 runs from the conserved cysteine through the conserved F or W. The order of the fields is clone size, D gene, J gene, V gene, CDR3 DNA, CDR3 protein. A D gene is named only where the DNA matches it firmly. Only part of the rows carry a size: once, few, many, or a class if the clone is expanded.

-	-	TRBJ2-7	TRBV7-9	TGTGCCAGCAGCACCGACGGGGAACTTTACGAGCAGTACTTC	CASSTDGELYEQYF
-	-	TRBJ1-1	TRBV28	TGTGCCAGCAGTTTACGGGCGGCCGGAGAAGCTTTCTTT	CASSLRAAGEAFF
-	TRBD1	TRBJ1-6	TRBV7-9	TGTGCCAGCAGCTCTCCCAGGGGGCAGGGAAACTCCTATAATTCACCCCTCCACTTT	CASSSPRGQGNSYNSPLHF
-	TRBD2	TRBJ2-1	TRBV2	TGTGCCAGCAGTGAGAGCGGGGGGCCATACAATGAGCAGTTCTTC	CASSESGGPYNEQFF
-	-	TRBJ1-6	TRBV18	TGTGCCAGCTCACCCCGGCTCGAAAATTCACCCCTCCACTTT	CASSPRLENSPLHF
-	TRBD2	TRBJ2-4	TRBV11-2	TGTGCCAGCAGCTCCTTGAGCGGACTAGCGGGGGCCCCAAACATTCAGTACTTC	CASSSLSGLAGAPNIQYF
-	TRBD1	TRBJ2-7	TRBV13	TGTGCCAGCAGCTTACTCCGATCGGGGGGACAGGGCTCCGAGCAGTACTTC	CASSLLRSGGQGSEQYF
-	-	TRBJ2-5	TRBV13	TGTGCCAGCAGCGCCCGACGGGCGTACCAAGAGACCCAGTACTTC	CASSARRAYQETQYF
once	TRBD1	TRBJ2-1	TRBV11-2	TGTGCCAGCAGCTTATACCCGACGGGACAGGGATACAATGAGCAGTTCTTC	CASSLYPTGQGYNEQFF
-	-	TRBJ1-2	TRBV9	TGTGCCAGCAGTGCCAGGTTGGGCTACACCTTC	CASSARLGYTF
few	-	TRBJ2-2	TRBV11-2	TGTGCCAGCAGCTCACCAGGGTCCGGGGAGCTGTTTTTT	CASSSPGSGELFF
few	TRBD1	TRBJ1-6	TRBV9	TGTGCCAGCAGCGTAAGGAGGGGATCGGGACAGACGATAAAGAGCTCCTATAATTCACCCCTCCACTTT	CASSVRRGSGQTIKSSYNSPLHF
-	-	TRBJ2-7	TRBV18	TGTGCCAGCTCACCAGAGAGCGGGTACGAGCAGTACTTC	CASSPESGYEQYF
few	TRBD2	TRBJ2-7	TRBV28	TGTGCCAGCAGTATCGCGGGGGGTTCCTACGAGCAGTACTTC	CASSIAGGSYEQYF
once	TRBD1	TRBJ1-5	TRBV18	TGTGCCAGCTCACCATTAGCCGGCGGACAGGGGAGCAATCAGCCCCAGCATTTT	CASSPLAGGQGSNQPQHF
-	TRBD1	TRBJ1-1	TRBV7-2	TGTGCCAGCAGCTCCCGCTGGACAGGTAACACTGAAGCTTTCTTT	CASSSRWTGNTEAFF
-	TRBD1	TRBJ1-2	TRBV5-4	TGTGCCAGCAGATTACGGACAGGGGGCGATAATGGCTACACCTTC	CASRLRTGGDNGYTF
-	-	TRBJ1-1	TRBV7-9	TGTGCCAGCAGCTATGGGTGGGTTGACACTGAAGCTTTCTTT	CASSYGWVDTEAFF
-	-	TRBJ2-7	TRBV5-1	TGCGCCAGCAGCACCTCCCCGGGCCGAGGAATGGAGCAGTACTTC	CASSTSPGRGMEQYF
-	-	TRBJ1-1	TRBV9	TGTGCCAGCAGTGGGACTGAAGCTTTCTTT	CASSGTEAFF
-	-	TRBJ2-5	TRBV27	TGTGCCAGCAGTCTCGGGACACTTAGACCCCAAGAGACCCAGTACTTC	CASSLGTLRPQETQYF
-	TRBD1	TRBJ1-5	TRBV25-1	TGTGCCAGCACCCCAGGACAGGGAAATCAGCCCCAGCATTTT	CASTPGQGNQPQHF
few	-	TRBJ2-7	TRBV5-4	TGTGCCAGCAGCTCGACAGGTCGGTACGAGCAGTACTTC	CASSSTGRYEQYF
-	-	TRBJ1-5	TRBV27	TGTGCCAGCGCGAGGGGAGGGGTTGGGAATCAGCCCCAGCATTTT	CASARGGVGNQPQHF
-	TRBD2	TRBJ2-3	TRBV14	TGTGCCAGCAGCCATGCGGGGGGGAATACGCAGTATTTT	CASSHAGGNTQYF
-	TRBD2	TRBJ2-3	TRBV29-1	TGCAGCGTTGAGGGTAGCGGGAGCCGAACAGATACGCAGTATTTT	CSVEGSGSRTDTQYF
few	-	TRBJ1-2	TRBV4-1	TGCGCCAGCAGCCATCGGGACACTGGGAACTATGGCTACACCTTC	CASSHRDTGNYGYTF
-	TRBD1	TRBJ1-2	TRBV15	TGTGCCACCAGCAATGTAGGGCCAGGGGGCTTTGGCTACACCTTC	CATSNVGPGGFGYTF
-	-	TRBJ1-1	TRBV27	TGTGCCAGCAGTTTAGGGGCTCGGGGGGTAGTGAACACTGAAGCTTTCTTT	CASSLGARGVVNTEAFF
-	-	TRBJ2-2	TRBV11-2	TGTGCCAGCAGCTCAATACGGAACCCTAAGGCCGGGGAGCTGTTTTTT	CASSSIRNPKAGELFF
-	-	TRBJ2-7	TRBV29-1	TGCAGCGTTGGACAGGATTTCTCCTACGAGCAGTACTTC	CSVGQDFSYEQYF
-	TRBD2	TRBJ2-1	TRBV5-6	TGTGCCAGCAGCTCTGGGACTAGCTGGAATGAGCAGTTCTTC	CASSSGTSWNEQFF